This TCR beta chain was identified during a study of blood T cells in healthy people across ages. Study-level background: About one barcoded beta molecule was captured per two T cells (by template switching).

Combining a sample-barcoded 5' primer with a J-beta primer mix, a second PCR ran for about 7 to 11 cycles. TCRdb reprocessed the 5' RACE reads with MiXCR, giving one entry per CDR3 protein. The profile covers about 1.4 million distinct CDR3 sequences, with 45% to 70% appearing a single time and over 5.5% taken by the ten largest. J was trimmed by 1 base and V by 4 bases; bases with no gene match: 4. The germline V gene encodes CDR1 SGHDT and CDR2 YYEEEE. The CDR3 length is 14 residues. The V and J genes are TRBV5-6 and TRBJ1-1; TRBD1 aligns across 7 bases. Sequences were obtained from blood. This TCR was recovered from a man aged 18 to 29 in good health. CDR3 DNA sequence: TGTGCCAGCAGCATCGGGACAGCGAACACTGAAGCTTTCTTT. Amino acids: CASSIGTANTEAFF.